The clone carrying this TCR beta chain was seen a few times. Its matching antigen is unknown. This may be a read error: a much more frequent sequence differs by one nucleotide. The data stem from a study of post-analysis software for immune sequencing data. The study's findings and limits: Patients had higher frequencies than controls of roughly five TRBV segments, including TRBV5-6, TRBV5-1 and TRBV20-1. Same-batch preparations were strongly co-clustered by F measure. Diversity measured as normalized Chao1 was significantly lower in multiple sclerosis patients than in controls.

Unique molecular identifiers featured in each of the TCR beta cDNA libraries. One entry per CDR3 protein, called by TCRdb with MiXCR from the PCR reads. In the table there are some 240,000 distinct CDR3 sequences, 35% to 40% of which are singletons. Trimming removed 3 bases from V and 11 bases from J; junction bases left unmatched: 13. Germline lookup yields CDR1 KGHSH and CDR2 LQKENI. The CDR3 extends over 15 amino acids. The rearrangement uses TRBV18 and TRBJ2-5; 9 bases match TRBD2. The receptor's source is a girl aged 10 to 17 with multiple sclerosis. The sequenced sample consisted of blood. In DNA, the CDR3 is TGTGCCAGCTCACCGAACGGCGGGGGGGCCTATGAGCAGTACTTC. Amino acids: CASSPNGGGAYEQYF. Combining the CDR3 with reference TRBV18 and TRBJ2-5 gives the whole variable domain NAGVMQNPRHLVRRRGQEARLRCSPMKGHSHVYWYRQLPEEGLKFMVYLQKENIIDESGMPKERFSAEFPKEGPSILRIQQVVRGDSAAYFCASSPNGGGAYEQYFGPGTRLLVL.